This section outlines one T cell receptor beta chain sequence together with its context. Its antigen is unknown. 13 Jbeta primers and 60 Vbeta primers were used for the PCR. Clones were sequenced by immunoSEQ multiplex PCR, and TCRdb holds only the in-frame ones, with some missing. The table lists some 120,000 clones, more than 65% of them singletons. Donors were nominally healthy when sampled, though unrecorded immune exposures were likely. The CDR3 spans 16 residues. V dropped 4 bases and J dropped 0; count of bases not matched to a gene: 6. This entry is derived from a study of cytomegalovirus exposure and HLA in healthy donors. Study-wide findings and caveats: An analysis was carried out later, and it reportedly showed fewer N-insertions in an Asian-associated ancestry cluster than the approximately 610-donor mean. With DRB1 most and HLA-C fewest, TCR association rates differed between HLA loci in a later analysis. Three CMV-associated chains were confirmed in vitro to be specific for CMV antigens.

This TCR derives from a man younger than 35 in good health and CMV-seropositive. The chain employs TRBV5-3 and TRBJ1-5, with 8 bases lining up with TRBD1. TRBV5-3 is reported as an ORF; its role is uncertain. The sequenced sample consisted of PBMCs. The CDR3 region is CARSRQGKFSNQPQHF. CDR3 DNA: TGTGCCAGAAGCAGACAGGGGAAGTTTAGCAATCAGCCCCAGCATTTT.